This is a list of T cell receptor beta chains from one sample in a study of response to subunit inactivated influenza vaccine. TCRdb re-called the RT-PCR reads through MiXCR, storing one row per CDR3 protein. Here the sample spans 710,000 or so distinct CDR3 sequences, roughly 14% being singletons. The sample in question was PBMCs from blood, obtained 11 to 12 days after vaccination. The receptors here all came from a man aged 50-60 years who received an inactivated influenza vaccine. Both conserved end residues are part of each CDR3. The order of the fields is clone size, D gene, V gene, J gene, CDR3 DNA, CDR3 protein. The D gene is left open where the match is weak. Some rows mark clone size as missing; the rest say once, few, many or name a class of expanded clone.

size: .
D: .
V: TRBV4-1
J: TRBJ2-7
DNA: TGCGCCAGCAGCCAAGAGAGGGCCCTTAGCTCCTACGAGCAGTACTTC
CDR3: CASSQERALSSYEQYF

size: .
D: .
V: TRBV27
J: TRBJ2-5
DNA: TGTGCCAGCAGCCCGCAGACAGGCCTCTTAAAGACCCAGTACTTC
CDR3: CASSPQTGLLKTQYF

size: .
D: .
V: TRBV20-1
J: TRBJ2-7
DNA: TGCAGTGCTAGAGAGGAGAGTCAGGGGGGTGGGCAGTACTTC
CDR3: CSAREESQGGGQYF

size: few
D: .
V: TRBV6-5
J: TRBJ2-7
DNA: TGTGCCAGCAGTTCCGCAGCAGGTTTCACCTACGAGCAGTACTTC
CDR3: CASSSAAGFTYEQYF

size: few
D: TRBD2
V: TRBV5-1
J: TRBJ2-3
DNA: TGCGCCAGCAGCTGGATAGCGGGAGCCCGCACAGATACGCAGTATTTT
CDR3: CASSWIAGARTDTQYF

size: once
D: .
V: TRBV3-1
J: TRBJ1-2
DNA: TGTGCCAGCAGCCAACCGGGCCAGGCCTATGGCTACACCTTC
CDR3: CASSQPGQAYGYTF

size: many
D: .
V: TRBV29-1
J: TRBJ2-3
DNA: TGCAGCGTTGGACGTTATGGTCAGAACCCAGATACGCAGTATTTT
CDR3: CSVGRYGQNPDTQYF

size: .
D: .
V: TRBV20-1
J: TRBJ2-7
DNA: TGCAGTGCTAGAGATGTCCAGTCCTTTGTGTACGAGCAGTACTTC
CDR3: CSARDVQSFVYEQYF

size: .
D: TRBD1
V: TRBV7-3
J: TRBJ2-7
DNA: TGTGCCAGCAGCGAGACAGGGTACGGCGAGCAGTACTTC
CDR3: CASSETGYGEQYF

size: .
D: TRBD2
V: TRBV19
J: TRBJ2-2
DNA: TGTGCCAGTAGTATACGGCTAGCGGGGCACACCGGGGAGCTGTTTTTT
CDR3: CASSIRLAGHTGELFF

size: .
D: .
V: TRBV20-1
J: TRBJ2-7
DNA: TGCAGTGCCGACCCCGTCTTTTCCTACGAGCAGTACTTC
CDR3: CSADPVFSYEQYF

size: few
D: .
V: TRBV12-3/TRBV12-4
J: TRBJ2-7
DNA: TGTGCCAGCAGTTGGAGAGCCCGCTACGAGCAGTACTTC
CDR3: CASSWRARYEQYF

size: .
D: .
V: TRBV6-2/TRBV6-3
J: TRBJ2-2
DNA: TGTGCCAGCAGTCATCAGCGGGTAGCGGCGATACCCGGGGAGCTGTTTTTT
CDR3: CASSHQRVAAIPGELFF

size: few
D: .
V: TRBV29-1
J: TRBJ1-1
DNA: TGCAGCGTTGGATTGAACACTGAAGCTTTCTTT
CDR3: CSVGLNTEAFF

size: .
D: TRBD1
V: TRBV16
J: TRBJ1-4
DNA: TGTGCCAGCAGCCAATTCACAGGGGGTGCTGAAAAACTGTTTTTT
CDR3: CASSQFTGGAEKLFF

size: few
D: .
V: TRBV20-1
J: TRBJ2-1
DNA: TGCAGTGCTAAAAGAGGTCTCCGATCTTACAATGAGCAGTTCTTC
CDR3: CSAKRGLRSYNEQFF

size: few
D: .
V: TRBV10-3
J: TRBJ2-1
DNA: TGTGCCATCAGTGAGAGGGCTAATGAGCAGTTCTTC
CDR3: CAISERANEQFF

size: .
D: .
V: TRBV2
J: TRBJ1-6
DNA: TGTGCCAGCATCCGGGACGGGTTCTATAATTCACCCCTCCACTTT
CDR3: CASIRDGFYNSPLHF

size: .
D: .
V: TRBV5-1
J: TRBJ1-1
DNA: TGCGCCAGCAGCCCGTGGGGGGGCTCCCAGCCAAGTAGTGAAGCTTTCTTT
CDR3: CASSPWGGSQPSSEAFF

size: .
D: .
V: TRBV29-1
J: TRBJ2-1
DNA: TGCAGCGCCGAGGGGCAGGGGTTTGAGCAGTTCTTC
CDR3: CSAEGQGFEQFF

size: .
D: .
V: TRBV12-3/TRBV12-4
J: TRBJ2-1
DNA: TGTGCCAGCAGAGGTCTGAGCTCCTACAATGAGCAGTTCTTC
CDR3: CASRGLSSYNEQFF

size: .
D: TRBD2
V: TRBV4-1
J: TRBJ2-3
DNA: TGCGCCAGCAGCCTGCCGGCTAGCGGGCCTACGCAGTATTTT
CDR3: CASSLPASGPTQYF

size: .
D: .
V: TRBV29-1
J: TRBJ2-1
DNA: TGCAGCGTTGGAGCATCCCTTACCTACAATGAGCAGTTCTTC
CDR3: CSVGASLTYNEQFF

size: .
D: .
V: TRBV7-2
J: TRBJ1-2
DNA: TGTGCCAGCAGCTTACGGGGGGCACTTCAAGGCTACACCTTC
CDR3: CASSLRGALQGYTF

size: few
D: .
V: TRBV4-3
J: TRBJ2-7
DNA: TGCGCCAGCAGCCAAGATCCGGCTACTAACTACGAGCAGTACTTC
CDR3: CASSQDPATNYEQYF

size: few
D: TRBD1
V: TRBV2
J: TRBJ2-3
DNA: TGTGCCAGCAGTCGGGACAGGGGGAGCACAGATACGCAGTATTTT
CDR3: CASSRDRGSTDTQYF

size: .
D: TRBD1
V: TRBV7-9
J: TRBJ2-7
DNA: TGTGCCAGCAGCTTAGATCCAGGGGGCTCCGAGCAGTACTTC
CDR3: CASSLDPGGSEQYF

size: few
D: .
V: TRBV12-3/TRBV12-4
J: TRBJ1-4
DNA: TGTGCCAGCAGAGGAGCGGGTGAAAAACTGTTTTTT
CDR3: CASRGAGEKLFF

size: .
D: .
V: TRBV12-3/TRBV12-4
J: TRBJ1-4
DNA: TGTGCCAGCAGTTTACGGGGATTCGACGAAAAACTGTTTTTT
CDR3: CASSLRGFDEKLFF

size: .
D: TRBD2
V: TRBV29-1
J: TRBJ2-7
DNA: TGCAGCGTAGTAGCGGGAGGGATTCACGAGCAGTACTTC
CDR3: CSVVAGGIHEQYF

size: .
D: .
V: TRBV5-1
J: TRBJ2-1
DNA: TGCGCCAGCAGCGAGGGCCCTACTACCGCCTACAATGAGCAGTTCTTC
CDR3: CASSEGPTTAYNEQFF

size: .
D: TRBD2
V: TRBV6-1
J: TRBJ2-1
DNA: TGTGCCAGCGGAATCGTAGCGGGAATTTACAATGAGCAGTTCTTC
CDR3: CASGIVAGIYNEQFF

size: .
D: TRBD2
V: TRBV11-2
J: TRBJ2-1
DNA: TGTGCCAGCAGCTTATTTGGTCTAGCGGGTAACTCCTACAATGAGCAGTTCTTC
CDR3: CASSLFGLAGNSYNEQFF

size: .
D: TRBD2
V: TRBV5-6
J: TRBJ2-3
DNA: TGTGCCAGCAGCTTGTTAGCGGGTTTGCGCACAGATACGCAGTATTTT
CDR3: CASSLLAGLRTDTQYF

size: .
D: .
V: TRBV12-3/TRBV12-4
J: TRBJ2-3
DNA: TGTGCCAGCAGACCAGAGAGGCTAGGTGGCACAGATACGCAGTATTTT
CDR3: CASRPERLGGTDTQYF

size: .
D: .
V: TRBV20-1
J: TRBJ2-7
DNA: TGCAGTGCTAGAACCGGGACAATCGAGCAGTACTTC
CDR3: CSARTGTIEQYF

size: .
D: TRBD2
V: TRBV9
J: TRBJ2-3
DNA: TGTGCCAGCAGCGTAGTCCCCAATATGATAGCGGGAGAAGATACGCAGTATTTT
CDR3: CASSVVPNMIAGEDTQYF

size: many
D: .
V: TRBV20-1
J: TRBJ2-7
DNA: TGCAGTGCTATGGGGGGCTCCTACCTCGAGCAGTACTTC
CDR3: CSAMGGSYLEQYF

size: few
D: .
V: TRBV7-2
J: TRBJ1-1
DNA: TGTGCCAGCAGCTTTATACGGGAGGTGGGCACTGAAGCTTTCTTT
CDR3: CASSFIREVGTEAFF

size: few
D: TRBD1
V: TRBV6-1
J: TRBJ1-6
DNA: TGTGCCAGCCGACAGGGATTGGGTTCACCCCTCCACTTT
CDR3: CASRQGLGSPLHF

size: .
D: .
V: TRBV28
J: TRBJ2-5
DNA: TGTGCTAGCAGTGGCATGCTACAAGAGACCCAGTACTTC
CDR3: CASSGMLQETQYF

size: few
D: .
V: TRBV24-1
J: TRBJ2-7
DNA: TGTGCCACCAGTGATCCCCACAGACAGGCGCAGTACTTC
CDR3: CATSDPHRQAQYF

size: many
D: .
V: TRBV7-9
J: TRBJ2-1
DNA: TGTGCCAGCAGCTTATTGGACAGCCGAGGGGATGAGCAGTTCTTC
CDR3: CASSLLDSRGDEQFF

size: few
D: .
V: TRBV14
J: TRBJ2-3
DNA: TGTGCCAGCAGCCAAGGTGGGGCATGGACAGATACGCAGTATTTT
CDR3: CASSQGGAWTDTQYF

size: .
D: .
V: TRBV9
J: TRBJ1-2
DNA: TGTGCCAGCAGCGAGGGGGGGTGGGACGTTCGAGGCTACACCTTC
CDR3: CASSEGGWDVRGYTF

size: .
D: .
V: TRBV24-1
J: TRBJ2-3
DNA: TGTGCCACCAGTGACCCGCTGACGGCAGATACGCAGTATTTT
CDR3: CATSDPLTADTQYF

size: .
D: TRBD1
V: TRBV7-9
J: TRBJ2-7
DNA: TGTGCCAGCAGCTGGGACAGCTACTACGAGCAGTACTTC
CDR3: CASSWDSYYEQYF